A single TCR beta chain is shown here with its context. These data originate in a study of blood T cell repertoires in COVID-19. Assay used: immunoSEQ multiplex PCR; TCRdb lists only in-frame clones, some missing. The profile shows more than 90,000 clones, around 79% of them singletons. J was trimmed by 5 bases and V by 4 bases; bases with no gene match: 9. Germline lookup yields CDR1 MGHDK and CDR2 SYGVNS. This CDR3 is 15 amino acids long. This clonotype was obtained from a woman older than 75 with acute or convalescent COVID-19. The sample comprised peripheral blood. This chain connects TRBV25-1 to TRBJ2-5, with 8 positions matching TRBD1. The chain's CDR3 is CASSGLTGVGETQYF. CDR3 nucleotide sequence: TGTGCCAGCAGTGGACTGACAGGGGTCGGGGAGACCCAGTACTTC.